The rows below give T cell receptor beta chains drawn from one sample of a study of Graves' ophthalmopathy and Graves' hyperthyroidism. TCRdb re-analysed the multiplex PCR reads in MiXCR, keeping a single row per CDR3 protein. The sample carries about 740,000 distinct CDR3 sequences, roughly 40% recorded once. Sequencing used peripheral blood. The receptors derive from an adult man with Graves' ophthalmopathy. The CDR3 runs from the conserved cysteine through the conserved F or W. Each record gives: J gene, clone size, D gene, V gene, CDR3 protein, CDR3 DNA. A D gene is named only where the DNA matches it firmly. Not every row has a clone size; where given, it reads once, few, many or a size class.

j_gene: TRBJ1-1
abundance: .
d_gene: .
v_gene: TRBV7-9
CDR3aa: CASSLGTWAYEAFF
CDR3nt: TGTGCCAGCAGCCTCGGGACATGGGCCTATGAAGCTTTCTTT

j_gene: TRBJ2-5
abundance: .
d_gene: .
v_gene: TRBV10-3
CDR3aa: CANSYDRSRETQYF
CDR3nt: TGTGCCAACAGTTACGACAGGTCACGAGAGACCCAGTACTTC

j_gene: TRBJ2-7
abundance: few
d_gene: .
v_gene: TRBV7-2
CDR3aa: CASSLSGAHQIYEQYF
CDR3nt: TGTGCCAGCAGCTTATCGGGGGCGCATCAGATTTACGAGCAGTACTTC

j_gene: TRBJ1-2
abundance: .
d_gene: .
v_gene: TRBV25-1
CDR3aa: CASTITPSGYGCTF
CDR3nt: TGTGCCAGCACCATTACCCCGTCGGGCTATGGCTGCACCTTC

j_gene: TRBJ2-7
abundance: .
d_gene: .
v_gene: TRBV7-3
CDR3aa: CASSLTGSSSYEQYF
CDR3nt: TGTGCCAGCAGCTTAACCGGGAGTAGCTCCTACGAGCAGTACTTC

j_gene: TRBJ2-5
abundance: .
d_gene: .
v_gene: TRBV29-1
CDR3aa: CSVDGPSGETQYF
CDR3nt: TGCAGCGTTGATGGCCCCTCTGGGGAGACCCAGTACTTC

j_gene: TRBJ1-1
abundance: .
d_gene: TRBD1
v_gene: TRBV5-5
CDR3aa: CTSSQTDRAGMGTEAFF
CDR3nt: TGTACCAGCAGCCAAACCGACAGGGCCGGAATGGGAACTGAAGCTTTCTTT

j_gene: TRBJ1-2
abundance: .
d_gene: .
v_gene: TRBV15
CDR3aa: CATSRGTASGYTF
CDR3nt: TGTGCCACCAGCAGAGGGACGGCATCTGGCTACACCTTC

j_gene: TRBJ1-1
abundance: .
d_gene: .
v_gene: TRBV13
CDR3aa: CASSLYSAGTEAFF
CDR3nt: TGTGCCAGCAGCTTATATTCAGCCGGGACTGAAGCTTTCTTT

j_gene: TRBJ2-5
abundance: .
d_gene: .
v_gene: TRBV28
CDR3aa: CASSLTSTGRETQYF
CDR3nt: TGTGCCAGCAGTTTAACCTCGACAGGCCGAGAGACCCAGTACTTC

j_gene: TRBJ2-2
abundance: .
d_gene: .
v_gene: TRBV7-9
CDR3aa: CASSFNRVNTGELFF
CDR3nt: TGTGCCAGCAGCTTCAACAGGGTGAACACCGGGGAGCTGTTTTTT

j_gene: TRBJ1-1
abundance: few
d_gene: .
v_gene: TRBV25-1
CDR3aa: CASSYSVGDTEAFF
CDR3nt: TGTGCCAGCAGTTACTCTGTGGGGGACACTGAAGCTTTCTTT

j_gene: TRBJ2-7
abundance: .
d_gene: .
v_gene: TRBV2
CDR3aa: CASSQGHRSYEQYF
CDR3nt: TGTGCCAGCAGCCAAGGTCACAGATCCTACGAGCAGTACTTC

j_gene: TRBJ1-3
abundance: .
d_gene: .
v_gene: TRBV29-1
CDR3aa: CSVRTDGNTIYF
CDR3nt: TGCAGCGTTCGGACGGATGGAAACACCATATATTTT

j_gene: TRBJ1-6
abundance: few
d_gene: .
v_gene: TRBV7-6
CDR3aa: CASSFSQFNSPLHF
CDR3nt: TGTGCCAGCAGCTTTTCACAGTTTAATTCACCCCTCCACTTT

j_gene: TRBJ1-2
abundance: .
d_gene: TRBD1
v_gene: TRBV10-3
CDR3aa: CASSLEGTASNYGYTF
CDR3nt: TGTGCCAGCAGCTTGGAAGGGACAGCCTCTAACTATGGCTACACCTTC

j_gene: TRBJ1-1
abundance: .
d_gene: .
v_gene: TRBV7-9
CDR3aa: CASREDKNTEAFF
CDR3nt: TGTGCCAGCAGGGAGGACAAGAACACTGAAGCTTTCTTT

j_gene: TRBJ1-1
abundance: many
d_gene: TRBD1
v_gene: TRBV19
CDR3aa: CASSGGQGNEAFF
CDR3nt: TGTGCCAGTAGTGGGGGACAGGGGAATGAAGCTTTCTTT

j_gene: TRBJ1-2
abundance: once
d_gene: .
v_gene: TRBV20-1
CDR3aa: CSATKEDGYTF
CDR3nt: TGCAGTGCTACTAAGGAGGATGGCTACACCTTC

j_gene: TRBJ2-2
abundance: .
d_gene: .
v_gene: TRBV25-1
CDR3aa: CASSEARWPGELFF
CDR3nt: TGTGCCAGCAGTGAAGCGCGGTGGCCCGGGGAGCTGTTTTTT

j_gene: TRBJ2-7
abundance: few
d_gene: .
v_gene: TRBV7-9
CDR3aa: CASSPGQRSYEQYF
CDR3nt: TGTGCCAGCAGCCCTGGACAGCGATCCTACGAGCAGTACTTC

j_gene: TRBJ2-2
abundance: few
d_gene: .
v_gene: TRBV7-9
CDR3aa: CASSSPGNTGELFF
CDR3nt: TGTGCCAGCAGCAGCCCAGGGAACACCGGGGAGCTGTTTTTT

j_gene: TRBJ1-1
abundance: .
d_gene: .
v_gene: TRBV20-1
CDR3aa: CSADMGGNTEAFF
CDR3nt: TGCAGTGCGGACATGGGGGGGAACACTGAAGCTTTCTTT

j_gene: TRBJ2-3
abundance: .
d_gene: .
v_gene: TRBV29-1
CDR3aa: CSARQGTDTQYF
CDR3nt: TGCAGCGCTAGACAGGGCACAGATACGCAGTATTTT

j_gene: TRBJ2-7
abundance: many
d_gene: .
v_gene: TRBV19
CDR3aa: CASSIGYEQYF
CDR3nt: TGTGCCAGCAGTATCGGCTACGAGCAGTACTTC

j_gene: TRBJ1-5
abundance: many
d_gene: TRBD1
v_gene: TRBV7-2
CDR3aa: CASSLDRGPQHF
CDR3nt: TGTGCCAGCAGCTTGGACAGGGGGCCCCAGCATTTT

j_gene: TRBJ1-5
abundance: once
d_gene: .
v_gene: TRBV20-1
CDR3aa: CSAQAGSSGSNQPQHF
CDR3nt: TGCAGTGCCCAAGCAGGGTCTTCGGGGAGCAATCAGCCCCAGCATTTT

j_gene: TRBJ1-6
abundance: .
d_gene: .
v_gene: TRBV9
CDR3aa: CASSQDSNNSPLHF
CDR3nt: TGTGCCAGCAGCCAGGACAGCAACAATTCACCCCTCCACTTT

j_gene: TRBJ2-3
abundance: once
d_gene: .
v_gene: TRBV3-1
CDR3aa: CATRLTSTDTQYF
CDR3nt: TGTGCCACCAGGCTAACTAGCACAGATACGCAGTATTTT

j_gene: TRBJ2-2
abundance: few
d_gene: .
v_gene: TRBV14
CDR3aa: CASSQDRRRQELFF
CDR3nt: TGTGCCAGCAGCCAAGATCGTCGGAGACAGGAGCTGTTTTTT

j_gene: TRBJ2-7
abundance: few
d_gene: TRBD2
v_gene: TRBV7-2
CDR3aa: CASSQGRDAGPTYEQYF
CDR3nt: TGCGCCAGCAGCCAAGGGAGGGACGCGGGACCCACCTACGAGCAGTACTTC

j_gene: TRBJ1-1
abundance: .
d_gene: .
v_gene: TRBV9
CDR3aa: CASSISAEALF
CDR3nt: TGTGCCAGCAGTATCAGCGCTGAAGCTCTCTTT